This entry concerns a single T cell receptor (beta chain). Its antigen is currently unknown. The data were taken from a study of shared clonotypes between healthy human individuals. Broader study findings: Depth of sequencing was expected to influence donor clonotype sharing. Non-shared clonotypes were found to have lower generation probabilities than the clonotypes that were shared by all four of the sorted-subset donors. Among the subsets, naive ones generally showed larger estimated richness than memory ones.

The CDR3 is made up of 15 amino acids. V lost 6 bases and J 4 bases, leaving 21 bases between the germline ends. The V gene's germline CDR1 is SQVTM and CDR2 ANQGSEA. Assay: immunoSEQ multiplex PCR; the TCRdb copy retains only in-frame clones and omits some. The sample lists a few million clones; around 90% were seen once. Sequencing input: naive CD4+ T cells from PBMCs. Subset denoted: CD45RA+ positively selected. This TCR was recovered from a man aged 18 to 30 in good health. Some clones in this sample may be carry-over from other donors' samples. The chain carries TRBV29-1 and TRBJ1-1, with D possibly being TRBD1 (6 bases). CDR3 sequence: CSVLNRGLGRTEAFF. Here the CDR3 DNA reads TGCAGCGTCCTGAATCGGGGGCTAGGGCGCACTGAAGCTTTCTTT.